This passage covers 17 T cell receptor beta chains from one sample sequenced in a study of cytomegalovirus exposure and HLA in healthy donors. PCR used 60 Vbeta primers and 13 Jbeta primers. Assay used: immunoSEQ multiplex PCR; TCRdb lists only in-frame clones, some missing. Here the sample table reports over 100,000 clones. The sequencing sample was made of PBMCs. These receptor sequences come from a man aged 25 to 40 in good health and CMV-seronegative.

J is TRBJ2-7 and V is TRBV6-6; TRBD1 matches 11 bases. The CDR3 spans 15 residues. Germline-derived CDR1 and CDR2 are MNHNY and SVGAGI (reference sequence). Losses at the gene ends were 6 bases for V and 3 bases for J; bases not matched to a gene: 7. The CDR3 reads CASSRPGQGVYEQYF. CDR3 bases: TGTGCCAGCAGCCGCCCGGGACAGGGGGTCTACGAGCAGTACTTC.

The chain is built from TRBV25-1 and TRBJ1-6, with D uncertain. The CDR3 loop spans 13 amino acids. The germline V and J ends were trimmed by 1 base and 10 bases, with 8 bases remaining between them. CDR1 MGHDK and CDR2 SYGVNS come from the germline V gene. The CDR3 sequence is CASSESGGSPLHF. The DNA for the CDR3 is TGTGCCAGCAGTGAATCGGGCGGGTCACCCCTCCACTTT.

For the CDR3, the DNA is TGTGCCAGCAGCTTGGGGTCAGGGGGTGCGGATACGCAGTATTTT. Encoded protein: CASSLGSGGADTQYF. This rearrangement joins TRBV5-8 to TRBJ2-3; 7 bases agree with TRBD1. CDR3 length: 15 residues. Trimming took 0 bases from V and 6 from J; bases not matched to a gene: 7. CDR1 is SGHTS, CDR2 YDEGEE, per germline.

On this clone itself: The sample holds other DNA sequences that translate to the same CDR3. V gene TRBV2 combines with J gene TRBJ1-1; the match to TRBD1 covers 7 bases. Germline V CDR1 and CDR2: SNHLY, FYNNEI. This CDR3 region has 13 residues. J was trimmed by 3 bases and V by 9 bases; bases with no gene match: 7. CDR3 nucleotides: TGTGCCAGAAAGGCAGGGACAGACACTGAAGCTTTCTTT. Its translation is CARKAGTDTEAFF.

This chain connects TRBV12-5 to TRBJ1-1; D is unresolved. V was clipped by 3 bases and J by 0 bases, with 11 bases between them. The CDR3 is made up of 15 amino acids. Germline values: CDR1 LGHNT, CDR2 FRNRAP. The CDR3 sequence: CASGLSTVMNTEAFF. The CDR3 DNA sequence: TGTGCTAGTGGTTTATCCACAGTCATGAACACTGAAGCTTTCTTT.

The rearrangement uses TRBV29-1 and TRBJ2-5; 8 bases agree with TRBD1. The CDR3 contains 12 residues. Germline values: CDR1 SQVTM, CDR2 ANQGSEA. V trimming: 4 bases; J trimming: 5 bases; junction bases outside the gene matches: 3. CDR3 loop: CSVGTGFETQYF. CDR3 coding DNA: TGCAGCGTTGGGACAGGGTTTGAGACCCAGTACTTC. Variable domain in full (rest from reference TRBV29-1 and TRBJ2-5): SAVISQKPSRDICQRGTSLTIQCQVDSQVTMMFWYRQQPGQSLTLIATANQGSEATYESGFVIDKFPISRPNLTFSTLTVSNMSPEDSSIYLCSVGTGFETQYFGPGTRLLVL.

The rearrangement links TRBV7-7 to TRBJ2-5, with TRBD2 matching 9 bases. Germline values: CDR1 SSHAT, CDR2 FNYEAQ (reference sequence). This CDR3 region has 14 residues. V lost 5 bases to trimming and J lost 3 bases; unmatched junction nucleotides: 4. The CDR3 DNA follows: TGTGCCAGCAGCCCCGCTAGCGGGGAAGAGACCCAGTACTTC. Encoded protein: CASSPASGEETQYF.

V is TRBV5-4 and J is TRBJ2-7; 8 bases fit TRBD1. Germline V CDR1 and CDR2: SGHNT, YYREEE (reference sequence). The V gene end was trimmed by 1 base and the J gene end by 4 bases; junction bases not matched to a gene: 4. The CDR3 spans 14 residues. The CDR3 coding sequence is TGTGCCAGCAGCTTGTTCCAGGGGGCGTACGAGCAGTACTTC. This codes for CASSLFQGAYEQYF.

The chain links TRBV5-1 to TRBJ1-2, with unresolved D. Trimming took off 0 bases at V and 8 bases at J, with 11 bases between the two ends. Per the germline V gene, CDR1 is SGHRS and CDR2 is YFSETQ. The CDR3 runs 13 residues. The DNA of the CDR3 is TGCGCCAGCAGCTTGGCCGGGAGTGGCGGCTACACCTTC. It encodes CASSLAGSGGYTF.

The chain combines TRBV10-3 with TRBJ2-3; 7 bases line up with TRBD1. After removal of 8 bases from V and 4 bases from J, the junction contained 15 bases not matched to a gene. The CDR3 has 16 residues. CDR1 is ENHRY, CDR2 SYGVKD, per germline. The CDR3 DNA follows: TGTGCCATCCGGGGTACAGGGGCCCGCGGAGCAGATACGCAGTATTTT. This encodes CAIRGTGARGADTQYF.

The chain carries TRBV7-3 and TRBJ2-5; 8 nucleotides agree with TRBD2. The tail of the sequence fits TRBJ2-7 better, so the J call may be wrong. The CDR3 extends over 13 amino acids. Germline V gene lookup returns CDR1 SGHTA and CDR2 FQGTGA. The CDR3 here is CASSSGGGYEQYF. DNA for the CDR3: TGTGCCAGCAGCTCCGGGGGGGGCTACGAGCAGTACTTC.

V gene TRBV5-4 combines with J gene TRBJ2-1; 9 bases match TRBD1. Losses at the gene ends were 0 bases for V and 3 bases for J; bases not matched to a gene: 4. Germline CDR1 is SGHNT and CDR2 is YYREEE (reference sequence). This CDR3 spans 16 amino acids. In DNA form, the CDR3 reads TGTGCCAGCAGCTTGGCCAACAGGGGGCACTACAATGAGCAGTTCTTC. Amino acid sequence: CASSLANRGHYNEQFF.

This sequence joins TRBV4-2 and TRBJ1-1, with 7 bases identical to TRBD1. In germline, CDR1 is LGHNA, CDR2 YNFKEQ. This CDR3 contains 14 residues. The trim removed 4 bases at V and 0 bases at J, leaving 2 bases unmatched. CDR3 sequence reads: CASSPTGLNTEAFF. The CDR3 DNA reads as TGTGCCAGCAGCCCGACAGGGTTGAACACTGAAGCTTTCTTT.

This rearrangement joins TRBV9 to TRBJ1-4; 10 bases fit TRBD1. The V and J ends lost 5 bases and 8 bases, in that order; junction bases with no gene match: 3. This CDR3 comprises 13 residues. Germline values: CDR1 SGDLS, CDR2 YYNGEE. This CDR3 is CASSLDRGEKLFF. The CDR3 nucleotides are TGTGCCAGCAGTCTGGACAGGGGGGAAAAACTGTTTTTT.

The chain joins TRBV4-2 to TRBJ2-5; the match to TRBD2 covers 9 bases. CDR1 and CDR2 from the germline V gene are LGHNA and YNFKEQ. J lost 5 bases, V lost 3 bases, and 7 bases had no gene match. This CDR3 region has 15 residues. In DNA form, the CDR3 reads TGTGCCAGCAGCCAGGCTGCGGGGGGGGCGGAGACCCAGTACTTC. Translated, it gives CASSQAAGGAETQYF.

The V and J genes are TRBV19 and TRBJ1-4; D is unclear. V was trimmed by 9 bases and J by 3 bases, leaving 17 bases between them. The CDR3 runs 15 residues. CDR1 LNHDA and CDR2 SQIVND come from the germline V gene (reference sequence). This chain's CDR3 is CARFSRTYPNEKLFF. In DNA, the CDR3 is TGTGCCAGATTTAGCCGGACTTACCCTAATGAAAAACTGTTTTTT.

V is TRBV5-5 and J is TRBJ1-2; the D is unclear. V was shortened by 4 bases and J by 3 bases, with 13 bases between the two germline ends. The CDR3 totals 14 residues. Germline V CDR1 and CDR2: SGHKS, YYEKEE (reference sequence). CDR3 DNA sequence: TGTGCCAGCAGCCCAACTTTCGGGTACTATGGCTACACCTTC. Translation: CASSPTFGYYGYTF.